This entry describes one T cell receptor beta chain. There is no known antigen for this receptor. The sample holds no much larger clone one base away, and base qualities are not on file. These data come from a study of Ad26.COV2.S vaccination and SARS-CoV-2 variants (dated by TCRdb to 2020 to 2022). About the full investigation: Vaccine-arm donors came from COV1001, a multicentre, randomized, double-blind, placebo-controlled phase I-IIa trial of Ad26.COV2.S in healthy adults. Dosing of Ad26.COV2.S was intramuscular, at either 5x10^10 or 1x10^11 viral particles, delivered as one shot or as two shots spaced 56 days apart. TCRbeta repertoire sequencing served as the tool for gauging how specific and how broad the SARS-CoV-2-reactive T cell receptors were following Ad26.COV2.S vaccination. A total of some 30 samples were included in the TCR-sequenced set, comprising about 20 Ad26.COV2.S vaccine recipients, 5 placebo recipients and 8 SARS-CoV-2 convalescent individuals. Trial participants were randomized into five groups of five, in which low-dose or high-dose Ad26.COV2.S was given once or twice, or placebo was given on both occasions. Blinding of investigators to trial group allocation was maintained during experiments and outcome assessment.

CDR1 SGHRS and CDR2 YFSETQ were looked up in the germline V gene. The trim is 3 bases for V and 0 bases for J, with a gap of 12 bases between the germline ends. The CDR3 runs 16 residues from the cysteine to the phenylalanine. Only the CDR3 region is kept as DNA, spanning 48 bases read in frame from base 1. The immunoSEQ Assay was used to sequence TCRbeta CDR3 regions. After extraction, genomic DNA underwent amplification by bias-controlled multiplex PCR, followed by high-throughput sequencing. Under the source paper's analysis protocol: Collapsing and filtering of sequences were performed to quantify the absolute abundance of each unique TCRbeta CDR3 region. T cell fraction was estimated by normalization of TCRbeta template counts to usable DNA, with usable DNA being measured through amplification of reference genes present in all nucleated cells. Repertoire TCRs were annotated as SARS-CoV-2-specific by exact matching of V gene, CDR3 amino acid sequence and J gene to a known reactive TCR set. The reference SARS-CoV-2 TCR set was derived from MIRA and filtered for enrichment in COVID-19-positive ImmuneCODE repertoires, a step that removed public or cross-reactive TCRs. Based on the MIRA antigens, annotated TCRs were further analysed at the level of specific ORF or position within ORF. Breadth was defined as annotated unique rearrangements over total unique productive rearrangements; depth was the summed frequency of those rearrangements. Two-sided Wilcoxon rank-sum tests were used to compare TCR breadth between groups. Held by TCRdb, this immuneACCESS table contains in-frame sequences only and omits some clones. Under half of the omission traces to an unresolved V gene where checked; the cause of the rest is unknown. That table gives V, J and clone size, and the DNA gave D and trimming. Here the sample has over 400,000 clones; roughly 90% occur a single time. The biggest ten clones account for around 1.8% of the sample.

The sample's treatment or condition label, decoded: approximately 18 received Ad26.COV2.S at low or high dose, single or two shots; 5 received placebo; per-sample allocation not given. For vaccine and placebo recipients, repertoires were sequenced using samples collected on day 63 after the first injection. In Cohort 1b, 25 adults aged 18-55 years were enrolled at a single site in Boston, USA, between 29 July and 7 August 2020. Ad26.COV2.S was a replication-incompetent adenovirus type 26 vector expressing a prefusion-stabilized SARS-CoV-2 spike protein from the original Wuhan strain. General conclusions and limits of the study: Ad26.COV2.S recipients had higher spike-specific TCR breadth than placebo recipients (P = 0.0014). The authors noted that the TCR breadth and depth analyses may have underestimated total T cell responses. Substantial breadth of spike-specific CD8+ and CD4+ T cell responses was reported after vaccination. Vaccine and placebo recipients had similar non-spike TCR breadth, a finding consistent with the vaccine containing only spike. The study lacked the statistical power to compare responses across vaccine doses or regimens.

The sequence was collected from a person aged 18-60 years who received the Ad26.COV2.S COVID-19 vaccine or a placebo. Sequenced material: peripheral blood, taken in a trial of Ad26.COV2.S vaccine versus placebo. The sequence joins TRBV5-1 to TRBJ1-4, with no confidently assigned D gene. The bases are TGCGCCAGCAGCTCAAAATACAGCTCAACTAATGAAAAACTGTTTTTT. Its protein is CASSSKYSSTNEKLFF.